Reported below is one TCR beta chain. Its antigen is still unknown. The data stem from a study of chemoradiotherapy in HPV16-positive cancers. Notes on the study in general: Non-HPV-specific T cells did not expand in tumors during treatment, whereas candidate HPV-specific clones and E7-related motifs did.

Over chemoradiotherapy, repertoires were sampled more than once. Using immunoSEQ multiplex PCR, the repertoire was profiled, and TCRdb retains in-frame clones only, with some absent. The sample has approximately 180 clones, about four fifths seen once. The sequence derives from a human donor with HPV-associated anogenital cancer. Sequenced material: tumor tissue, taken from a patient who underwent chemoradiotherapy.

CDR3 sequence (DNA): TGCGCCAGCAGCTTGGGGTCTCGCGAGACCCAGTACTTC. Protein sequence: CASSLGSRETQYF. The rearrangement joins TRBV5-1 to TRBJ2-5; the D is unclear. The germline gives CDR1 SGHRS, CDR2 YFSETQ. The V gene lost 0 bases and the J gene lost 5 bases, with 8 bases spanning the gap. This CDR3 has 13 amino acids.